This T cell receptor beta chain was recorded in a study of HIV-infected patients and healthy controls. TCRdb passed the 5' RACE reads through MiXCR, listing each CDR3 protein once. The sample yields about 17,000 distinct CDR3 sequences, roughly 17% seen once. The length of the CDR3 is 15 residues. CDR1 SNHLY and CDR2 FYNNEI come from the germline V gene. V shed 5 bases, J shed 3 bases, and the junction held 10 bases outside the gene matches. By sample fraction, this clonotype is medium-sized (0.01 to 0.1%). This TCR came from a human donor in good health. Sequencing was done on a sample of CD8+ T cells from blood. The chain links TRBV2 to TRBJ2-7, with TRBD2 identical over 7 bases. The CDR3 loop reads CASSPGGFLGYEQYF. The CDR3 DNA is TGTGCCAGCAGTCCCGGGGGGTTTCTTGGCTACGAGCAGTACTTC.